A single sample gave rise to the 24 T cell receptor beta chains below, sequenced in a study of blood T cell repertoires in COVID-19. Sequencing used immunoSEQ multiplex PCR; TCRdb keeps in-frame clones, though not all of them. The data show under 150,000 clones, about 90% seen once. The sample taken for sequencing was peripheral blood. Receptors were obtained from a woman in her forties or fifties with acute or convalescent COVID-19.

The chain uses TRBV4-1 and TRBJ2-1, with 8 bases aligning to TRBD1. J gave up 9 bases and V 3 bases, and 10 bases lay outside the gene matches. The V gene's germline CDR1 is MGHRA and CDR2 YSYEKL. CDR3 length equals 15 residues. This CDR3 reads CASSQAGTGLGEQFF. Here the CDR3 DNA reads TGCGCCAGCAGCCAGGCTGGGACAGGTCTCGGTGAGCAGTTCTTC.

The CDR3 is CASSIGGQGGQPQHF. Written as DNA, the CDR3 is TGTGCCAGCAGTATAGGGGGACAGGGAGGTCAGCCCCAGCATTTT. The chain links TRBV28 to TRBJ1-5, with 9 bases matching TRBD1. After removal of 5 bases from V and 6 bases from J, the junction contained 8 bases not matched to a gene. The CDR3 covers 15 residues. Looked up from germline, CDR1 is MDHEN and CDR2 is SYDVKM.

This clone was recorded a few times. One end of the junction varies from germline; a read error may be responsible. V usage is TRBV5-1 and J usage is TRBJ1-2; TRBD1 matches at 9 bases. The CDR3 has 15 amino acids. Looked up from germline, CDR1 is SGHRS and CDR2 is YFSETQ. CDR3 in amino acids: CASSWGQGKNYGYTF. The CDR3 nucleotides read TGCGCCAGCAGCTGGGGACAGGGTAAAAACTACGGCTACACCTTC.

The chain couples TRBV6-5 to TRBJ2-7; TRBD1 matches 7 bases. V was pared by 6 bases and J by 2 bases, with 10 bases of the junction left unmatched. The CDR3 sequence is 15 residues long. The germline V gene has CDR1 MNHEY and CDR2 SVGAGI. The CDR3 here is CASRVSGTVTYEQYF. CDR3 bases: TGTGCCAGCAGAGTATCCGGGACAGTTACCTACGAGCAGTACTTC.

The V gene is TRBV14, the J gene TRBJ2-7, with D possibly being TRBD1 (5 bases). The ends were cut back, 4 bases at V and 5 bases at J, with 6 bases in the middle. Germline CDR1 SGHDN, CDR2 FVKESK. This CDR3 spans 11 amino acids. In DNA, the CDR3 is TGTGCCAGCAGCCTAGGGGACGAGCAGTACTTC. The encoded protein is CASSLGDEQYF.

This clone was counted a few times. The J gene is TRBJ2-7, the V gene TRBV3-1 (or the pseudogene TRBV3-2), with TRBD1 matching 10 bases. Germline assignment: CDR1 LGHDT and CDR2 YNNKEL (reference sequence). This CDR3 has 14 residues. With 2 bases clipped from V and 5 bases from J, the junction kept 3 bases outside the gene matches. In DNA, the CDR3 is TGTGCCAGCAGCCAACGACAGGGGGCGAACGAGCAGTACTTC. This codes for CASSQRQGANEQYF.

The rearrangement links TRBV11-2 to TRBJ2-1, with 10 bases matching TRBD2. The germline gives CDR1 SGHAT, CDR2 FQNNGV. This CDR3 is built from 16 residues. J lost 4 bases, V lost 5 bases, and 8 bases had no gene match. CDR3 region: CASSKGVLAGYNEQFF. CDR3 coding DNA: TGTGCCAGCAGCAAGGGGGTACTAGCGGGGTACAATGAGCAGTTCTTC.

V gene TRBV27 combines with J gene TRBJ2-1; 8 nucleotides align to TRBD1. CDR3 size: 14 residues. The germline gives CDR1 MNHEY, CDR2 SMNVEV (reference sequence). The V segment lost 5 bases and the J segment 3 bases; nucleotides outside the gene matches: 3. CDR3: CASSSGQGYNEQFF. CDR3 sequence (DNA): TGTGCCAGCAGTAGCGGACAGGGCTACAATGAGCAGTTCTTC.

J is TRBJ2-7 and V is TRBV24-1; 9 nucleotides agree with TRBD1. Unmatched junction bases numbered 7, after V lost 2 bases and J lost 0 bases. The CDR3 sequence is 17 residues long. The V gene's germline CDR1 is KGHDR and CDR2 SFDVKD. The CDR3 here is CATSDSRGQGGSYEQYF. The CDR3, as DNA: TGTGCCACCAGTGATTCCCGGGGACAGGGTGGCTCCTACGAGCAGTACTTC.

This chain links TRBV5-8 with TRBJ1-5; 7 positions agree with TRBD1. There are 15 residues in the CDR3. The germline gives CDR1 SGHTS, CDR2 YDEGEE. V shed 6 bases, J shed 4 bases, and the junction held 10 bases outside the gene matches. Written as DNA, the CDR3 is TGTGCCAGCAACTCCGGGACAGTGATTAATCAGCCCCAGCATTTT. Residues: CASNSGTVINQPQHF.

This clone was seen a single time. V and J are TRBV9 and TRBJ1-6, with TRBD1 matching over 10 bases. The CDR3 extends over 15 amino acids. V shed 3 bases and J 7 bases; nucleotides not matched to a gene: 4. Germline values: CDR1 SGDLS, CDR2 YYNGEE. CDR3 protein: CASSAPGQGNSPLHF. The CDR3 DNA follows: TGTGCCAGCAGCGCACCGGGACAGGGGAATTCACCCCTCCACTTT.

This clone was picked up one time. The rearrangement uses TRBV7-8 and TRBJ1-2; D possibly corresponds to TRBD1 (5 bases). The V end lost 0 bases, the J end lost 11 bases, and 13 bases lay between the germline ends. This CDR3 region has 13 residues. Per the germline V gene, CDR1 is SGHVS and CDR2 is FQNEAQ. CDR3 loop: CASSLARGEGYTF. CDR3 sequence (DNA): TGTGCCAGCAGCTTAGCGCGGGGGGAGGGGTACACCTTC.

The count of this clone is one. CDR3 coding DNA: TGTGCCTGGGTCGGGACAGTGAACACTGAAGCTTTCTTT. Amino acid sequence: CAWVGTVNTEAFF. The V call is TRBV30, the J call TRBJ1-1, with 7 nucleotides matching TRBD1. Germline CDR1 and CDR2: GTSNPN and SVGIG (reference sequence). V was clipped by 5 bases and J by 0 bases; unmatched bases: 3. This CDR3 spans 13 amino acids.

This chain connects TRBV7-9 to TRBJ1-1, with D unresolved. The V end was cut by 3 bases, the J end by 5 bases, with 13 bases between. This CDR3 region has 14 residues. Per the germline V gene, CDR1 is SEHNR and CDR2 is FQNEAQ (reference sequence). Here the CDR3 reads CASSLSLGGTEAFF. The CDR3 nucleotides read TGTGCCAGCAGCTTGAGTCTAGGAGGGACTGAAGCTTTCTTT.

The J gene is TRBJ2-5, the V gene TRBV19; D may be TRBD1 (5 bases). V was cut by 2 bases and J by 5 bases, with 9 bases left in between. Germline-derived CDR1 and CDR2 are LNHDA and SQIVND (reference sequence). This CDR3 spans 13 amino acids. The CDR3 DNA reads TGTGCCAGTAGTATAAGGGGCGGCGAGACCCAGTACTTC. It yields the protein CASSIRGGETQYF.

This sequence joins TRBV5-1 and TRBJ1-2; D uncertain. There are 13 residues in the CDR3. V lost 3 bases to trimming and J lost 6 bases, with 12 bases between them. CDR1 SGHRS and CDR2 YFSETQ come from the germline V gene. The CDR3 here is CASSSPGGDGYTF. As DNA, the CDR3 is TGCGCCAGCAGCTCGCCGGGAGGCGATGGCTACACCTTC.

This clone was picked up one time. The gene calls are TRBV7-3 and TRBJ2-5; TRBD2 matches at 7 bases. The CDR3 totals 14 residues. Trimming removed 2 bases from V and 2 bases from J; junction bases left unmatched: 2. Germline CDR1 reads SGHTA; CDR2 reads FQGTGA. The CDR3 spells CASSLLGGQETQYF. The CDR3, as DNA: TGTGCCAGCAGCTTATTGGGAGGGCAAGAGACCCAGTACTTC.

This chain connects TRBV6-2 or TRBV6-3 to TRBJ1-2; D remains ambiguous. This CDR3 has 12 residues. The germline CDR1 and CDR2 sequences are MNHEY and SVGEGT. V was shortened by 4 bases and J by 3 bases, with 6 bases between the two germline ends. This CDR3 reads CASSFHDYGYTF. The CDR3, as DNA: TGTGCCAGCAGTTTCCATGACTATGGCTACACCTTC.

This clone has a single count. This chain uses TRBV20-1 with TRBJ1-1; no clear D. Per germline, CDR1 DFQATT and CDR2 SNEGSKA (reference sequence). V was trimmed by 3 bases and J by 3 bases, leaving 11 bases between them. The CDR3 length is 13 residues. This CDR3 reads CSASGRLDTEAFF. CDR3 coding DNA: TGCAGTGCTAGTGGCAGGTTGGACACTGAAGCTTTCTTT.

The chain joins TRBV7-9 to TRBJ2-7, with D unresolved. Germline V gene lookup returns CDR1 SEHNR and CDR2 FQNEAQ (reference sequence). The CDR3 has 11 residues. Deletions cut 5 bases from V and 9 bases from J, with 11 bases between. The CDR3 reads CASSQTAAQYF. CDR3 nucleotide sequence: TGTGCCAGCAGCCAAACCGCGGCGCAGTACTTC.

The chain employs TRBV6-1 and TRBJ1-5; D remains unclear. The germline gives CDR1 MNHNS, CDR2 SASEGT. There are 13 residues in the CDR3. V was trimmed by 2 bases and J by 3 bases, leaving 5 bases between them. The CDR3 spells CASSESHNQPQHF. Here the CDR3 DNA reads TGTGCCAGCAGTGAATCACACAATCAGCCCCAGCATTTT.

This chain links TRBV10-2 with TRBJ1-4; 7 bases align to TRBD1. Per germline, CDR1 WSHSY and CDR2 SAAADI. The CDR3 is 16 residues long. V was clipped by 6 bases and J by 3 bases; unmatched bases: 10. The CDR3 region has the DNA TGCGCCAGCAGGTCTAGAGGGGGCATAGCTAATGAAAAACTGTTTTTT. This translates into CASRSRGGIANEKLFF.

The chain has TRBV3-1 (or the pseudogene TRBV3-2) and TRBJ2-3, with 11 positions matching TRBD2. CDR1 is LGHDT, CDR2 YNNKEL, per germline (reference sequence). The CDR3 length is 18 residues. With V trimmed by 1 base and J by 2 bases, 8 bases remained unmatched. CDR3 residues: CASSQVPTSGGHTDTQYF. CDR3 in DNA: TGTGCCAGCAGCCAAGTTCCCACTAGCGGGGGTCACACAGATACGCAGTATTTT.

The chain is built from TRBV19 and TRBJ1-5; D is possibly TRBD1 (5 bases). Germline V gives CDR1 LNHDA, CDR2 SQIVND (reference sequence). Trimming took off 4 bases at V and 4 bases at J, with 11 bases between the two ends. This CDR3 has 14 residues. The CDR3 sequence is CASSKTDNNQPQHF. CDR3 coding DNA: TGTGCCAGTAGTAAGACGGACAATAATCAGCCCCAGCATTTT.